The rows below give T cell receptor beta chains drawn from one sample of a study of blood T cell repertoires in COVID-19. The method was immunoSEQ multiplex PCR; TCRdb's version includes in-frame clones alone and lacks a portion of them. The sample lists fewer than 200,000 clones, about 87% occurring once. The sequenced sample consisted of peripheral blood. These receptors originate from a woman between 45 and 60 years old with acute or convalescent COVID-19. Both conserved end residues are part of each CDR3. Fields, in order: D gene, J gene, clone size, V gene, CDR3 protein, CDR3 DNA. D genes are given only for firm matches. The size entry is marked missing in some rows and otherwise reads once, few, many or a size class.

.,TRBJ2-7,.,TRBV7-6,CASSPWTGSYEQYF,TGTGCCAGCAGCCCATGGACTGGCTCCTACGAGCAGTACTTC
.,TRBJ1-2,.,TRBV5-6,CASSFGPYGYTF,TGTGCCAGCAGCTTTGGGCCCTATGGCTACACCTTC
.,TRBJ1-1,.,TRBV3-1/TRBV3-2,CASSQDKRHPLEAFF,TGTGCCAGCAGCCAAGATAAGAGACACCCCCTTGAAGCTTTCTTT
TRBD2,TRBJ2-2,.,TRBV7-3,CASSSSGGAWSNTGELFF,TGTGCCAGCAGCTCTAGCGGGGGGGCCTGGTCGAACACCGGGGAGCTGTTTTTT
TRBD1,TRBJ1-2,few,TRBV7-2,CASSFAGGNYGYTF,TGTGCCAGCAGCTTCGCAGGGGGGAACTATGGCTACACCTTC
.,TRBJ1-2,.,TRBV5-1,CASSLGPTGQNYGYTF,TGCGCCAGCAGCTTGGGACCGACAGGTCAAAACTATGGCTACACCTTC
.,TRBJ2-7,.,TRBV10-3,CAIVNSSSYEQYF,TGTGCCATCGTGAACAGTTCCTCCTACGAGCAGTACTTC
.,TRBJ1-6,.,TRBV10-2,CASRPGPGNSPLHF,TGCGCCAGCAGGCCCGGTCCAGGAAATTCACCCCTCCACTTT
.,TRBJ1-2,few,TRBV24-1,CATSDHQGPDGYTF,TGTGCCACCAGTGATCATCAGGGGCCGGATGGCTACACCTTC
TRBD1,TRBJ2-5,.,TRBV15,CATSRDVTGKGETQYF,TGTGCCACCTCCCGCGACGTGACAGGGAAGGGAGAGACCCAGTACTTC
TRBD1,TRBJ1-2,.,TRBV7-9,CASRTGGATEGYTF,TGTGCCAGCAGAACAGGGGGCGCAACTGAAGGCTACACCTTC
TRBD1,TRBJ1-2,.,TRBV6-4,CARGGIGQGCGYTF,TGTGCCAGAGGGGGAATCGGACAGGGCTGTGGCTACACCTTC
.,TRBJ2-1,.,TRBV3-1/TRBV3-2,CASSPSPGRAGNEQFF,TGTGCCAGCAGCCCATCTCCGGGACGGGCGGGAAATGAGCAGTTCTTC
.,TRBJ1-2,.,TRBV4-2,CASSQGGGAGYGYTF,TGTGCCAGCAGCCAAGGCGGGGGGGCTGGCTATGGCTACACCTTC
.,TRBJ2-7,.,TRBV19,CASSIQAIGHYEQYF,TGTGCCAGTAGTATCCAGGCTATTGGGCACTACGAGCAGTACTTC
TRBD1,TRBJ2-5,.,TRBV18,CASSQTGGETQYF,TGTGCCAGCTCACAAACAGGGGGAGAGACCCAGTACTTC
.,TRBJ1-1,.,TRBV19,CASSITGSQRRTEAFF,TGTGCCAGTAGTATTACCGGGTCCCAAAGAAGGACTGAAGCTTTCTTT
TRBD2,TRBJ2-3,.,TRBV10-1,CARKTVAGGSTDTQYF,TGCGCCAGGAAGACTGTAGCGGGGGGAAGCACAGATACGCAGTATTTT
TRBD1,TRBJ1-6,once,TRBV9,CASSVVGTGVSPLHF,TGTGCCAGCAGCGTAGTCGGGACAGGGGTTTCACCCCTCCACTTT
TRBD2,TRBJ2-5,.,TRBV7-2,CASGLAGVQETQYF,TGTGCCAGCGGATTAGCGGGAGTCCAAGAGACCCAGTACTTC
TRBD1,TRBJ1-4,.,TRBV6-1,CASSAGGAGVLNEKLFF,TGTGCCAGCAGTGCAGGGGGAGCAGGGGTCCTTAATGAAAAACTGTTTTTT
TRBD1,TRBJ1-3,.,TRBV30,CAWSQGGSGNTIYF,TGTGCCTGGAGTCAGGGGGGCTCTGGAAACACCATATATTTT
TRBD1,TRBJ2-7,.,TRBV6-5,CASRGDSSYEQYF,TGTGCCAGCAGGGGGGACAGCTCCTACGAGCAGTACTTC
.,TRBJ1-1,.,TRBV6-5,CASSIDVSNTEAFF,TGTGCCAGCAGTATAGATGTGTCGAACACTGAAGCTTTCTTT
TRBD2,TRBJ2-1,.,TRBV7-7,CASSKLAGGGNEQFF,TGTGCCAGCAGCAAACTAGCGGGAGGTGGGAATGAGCAGTTCTTC
.,TRBJ2-1,.,TRBV10-3,CAISATGAYEQFF,TGTGCCATCAGTGCCACCGGAGCCTATGAGCAGTTCTTC
TRBD2,TRBJ2-2,.,TRBV4-2,CASSQTGGRGTGELFF,TGTGCCAGCAGCCAAACGGGGGGGCGGGGCACCGGGGAGCTGTTTTTT
.,TRBJ2-7,.,TRBV7-8,CASSSLGAEQYF,TGTGCCAGCAGTTCCCTGGGGGCCGAGCAGTACTTC
.,TRBJ2-7,.,TRBV7-2,CASSPLYEQYF,TGTGCCAGCAGCCCCCTCTACGAGCAGTACTTC
.,TRBJ2-7,.,TRBV25-1,CASSDWRLDQGYEQYF,TGTGCCAGCAGTGATTGGCGACTAGACCAAGGCTACGAGCAGTACTTC
TRBD1,TRBJ1-5,.,TRBV6-2/TRBV6-3,CASSYRTGSGQPQHF,TGTGCCAGCAGTTACCGGACAGGGTCGGGTCAGCCCCAGCATTTT
.,TRBJ1-5,.,TRBV30,CAWSAGDYSNQPQHF,TGTGCCTGGAGTGCGGGGGACTATAGCAATCAGCCCCAGCATTTT
TRBD1,TRBJ1-4,once,TRBV24-1,CATSQTGSNEKLFF,TGTGCCACCAGTCAGACAGGGTCAAATGAAAAACTGTTTTTT
.,TRBJ1-5,.,TRBV3-1/TRBV3-2,CASSRGSYQPQHF,TGTGCCAGCAGCCGAGGAAGCTATCAGCCCCAGCATTTT
.,TRBJ1-3,.,TRBV9,CASSVSGSGNTIYF,TGTGCCAGCAGCGTCTCGGGCTCTGGAAACACCATATATTTT
.,TRBJ1-1,.,TRBV9,CASSVGQVTAEAFF,TGTGCCAGCAGCGTAGGACAGGTCACCGCTGAAGCTTTCTTT
TRBD1,TRBJ2-3,few,TRBV5-6,CASSRDRGSTDTQYF,TGTGCCAGCAGCCGCGACAGGGGAAGCACAGATACGCAGTATTTT
TRBD1,TRBJ2-2,.,TRBV9,CASSAGTANTGELFF,TGTGCCAGCAGCGCGGGGACAGCGAACACCGGGGAGCTGTTTTTT
TRBD2,TRBJ2-5,once,TRBV7-2,CASSLFPEAGGPKTQYF,TGTGCCAGCAGCTTATTTCCCGAGGCGGGGGGGCCCAAGACCCAGTACTTC
.,TRBJ1-1,.,TRBV30,CAWRFRRRNTEAFF,TGTGCCTGGAGGTTTAGACGGAGGAACACTGAAGCTTTCTTT
.,TRBJ2-2,.,TRBV18,CASSPLQTNTGELFF,TGTGCCAGCTCACCATTACAGACGAACACCGGGGAGCTGTTTTTT
.,TRBJ1-4,.,TRBV9,CASSGGATNEKLFF,TGTGCCAGCAGCGGGGGGGCAACTAATGAAAAACTGTTTTTT
TRBD1,TRBJ2-1,.,TRBV19,CASSRFDRGPNEQFF,TGTGCCAGTAGTCGCTTTGACAGGGGGCCGAATGAGCAGTTCTTC
.,TRBJ1-2,.,TRBV19,CASSISGDSYGYTF,TGTGCCAGTAGTATTTCCGGGGATAGCTATGGCTACACCTTC
.,TRBJ1-2,.,TRBV7-2,CASSLVAGNYGYTF,TGTGCCAGCAGCTTAGTTGCGGGGAACTATGGCTACACCTTC
.,TRBJ2-7,.,TRBV12-3/TRBV12-4,CASSPPGTYEQYF,TGTGCCAGCAGTCCCCCCGGGACCTACGAGCAGTACTTC
TRBD1,TRBJ2-1,.,TRBV29-1,CSVEPPGQGRRWFYNEQFF,TGCAGCGTCGAACCACCGGGACAGGGGCGACGTTGGTTCTACAATGAGCAGTTCTTC
.,TRBJ1-5,.,TRBV7-2,CASSLGLEFQPQHF,TGTGCCAGCAGCTTAGGATTGGAGTTTCAGCCCCAGCATTTT
TRBD2,TRBJ2-1,.,TRBV19,CASSIDRLAGVNEQFF,TGTGCCAGTAGTATAGATCGACTAGCGGGAGTCAATGAGCAGTTCTTC
.,TRBJ2-3,.,TRBV21-1,CASSKWAGCGTDTQYF,TGTGCCAGCAGCAAATGGGCGGGGTGCGGCACAGATACGCAGTATTTT
TRBD1,TRBJ1-2,.,TRBV6-6,CASLGQLVGSGYTF,TGTGCCAGCTTGGGACAGTTAGTTGGTTCTGGCTACACCTTC
TRBD1,TRBJ2-3,.,TRBV6-2/TRBV6-3,CASSPGQGGDTQYF,TGTGCCAGCAGTCCGGGACAGGGCGGAGATACGCAGTATTTT
.,TRBJ1-3,.,TRBV5-4,CASSLVAGSGNTIYF,TGTGCCAGCAGCTTGGTGGCAGGCTCTGGAAACACCATATATTTT
.,TRBJ2-7,.,TRBV9,CASSETGTPSYEQYF,TGTGCCAGCAGCGAAACCGGGACTCCATCCTACGAGCAGTACTTC
TRBD1,TRBJ1-6,.,TRBV5-1,CASSLQGANNSPLHF,TGCGCCAGCAGCTTGCAGGGGGCGAATAATTCACCCCTCCACTTT
TRBD1,TRBJ1-2,.,TRBV19,CASSPRSDRGLRGYTF,TGTGCCAGTAGTCCCCGATCGGACAGGGGGCTTCGTGGCTACACCTTC
.,TRBJ2-3,.,TRBV3-1/TRBV3-2,CASSQLCRWSSDTQYF,TGTGCCAGCAGCCAATTATGCAGGTGGTCGTCAGATACGCAGTATTTT
.,TRBJ2-2,.,TRBV18,CASSPPRDTGELFF,TGTGCCAGCTCACCACCGAGGGATACCGGGGAGCTGTTTTTT
.,TRBJ2-3,once,TRBV6-5,CASRLTLLSTDTQYF,TGTGCCAGCCGCTTGACTTTGCTGAGCACAGATACGCAGTATTTT